These 26 T cell receptor beta chains came from one sample sequenced in a study of persistence of HIV-infected CD4 T cells. Which antigens these TCRs recognize remains unknown. Cells were stimulated nonspecifically with anti-CD3/anti-CD28 magnetic beads. CD4+ T cells upregulating both CD40 ligand and CD69 were sorted as responding cells. The immunoSEQ assay was version 4, run in survey mode. Sequencing used immunoSEQ multiplex PCR; TCRdb keeps in-frame clones, though not all of them. The data show 37,000 or so clones, with 87% seen just once and about 1.3% held by the top ten. This sample comprised CD4+ T cells sorted from PBMCs after 18-hour stimulation, obtained from a patient who received antiretroviral therapy. These receptors were taken from an adult man with HIV who was CMV-seropositive.

This rearrangement joins TRBV7-8 to TRBJ2-4, with D perhaps being TRBD1 or TRBD2 (5 bases each). This CDR3 is 14 amino acids long. The germline gives CDR1 SGHVS, CDR2 FQNEAQ. V lost 10 bases and J 2 bases, leaving 15 bases between the germline ends. DNA for the CDR3: TGTGCCACGGCTCGTGGGGGAACCAAAAACATTCAGTACTTC. Amino acids: CATARGGTKNIQYF.

This chain uses TRBV19 with TRBJ1-1; D perhaps matches TRBD1 (6 bases). The CDR3 is made up of 16 amino acids. Germline V gene lookup returns CDR1 LNHDA and CDR2 SQIVND (reference sequence). Trimming removed 5 bases from V and 1 base from J, with 17 bases in between. For the CDR3, the DNA is TGTGCCAGTAGTTCGGGGGCTCACGCCTCGAACACTGAAGCTTTCTTT. Translating it yields CASSSGAHASNTEAFF. Full variable domain (rest looked up from reference TRBV19 and TRBJ1-1): DGGITQSPKYLFRKEGQNVTLSCEQNLNHDAMYWYRQDPGQGLRLIYYSQIVNDFQKGDIAEGYSVSREKKESFPLTVTSAQKNPTAFYLCASSSGAHASNTEAFFGQGTRLTVV.

The chain employs TRBV4-2 and TRBJ2-1; 9 positions agree with TRBD2. The ends lost 4 bases at V and 2 bases at J; junction bases unmatched: 3. CDR1 and CDR2 (germline): LGHNA, YNFKEQ. The CDR3 sequence is 15 residues long. CDR3 DNA sequence: TGTGCCAGCAGCCGAGCGGGGGGCCCCTACAATGAGCAGTTCTTC. This sequence encodes CASSRAGGPYNEQFF.

The chain couples TRBV19 to TRBJ1-5, with D perhaps TRBD1 (5 bases). Deletions cut 8 bases from V and 5 bases from J, with 19 bases between. This CDR3 has 15 residues. In germline, CDR1 is LNHDA, CDR2 SQIVND (reference sequence). CDR3 bases: TGTGCCAGTTGCCAAGGGACTTCTCTCTATCAGCCCCAGCATTTT. This encodes CASCQGTSLYQPQHF.

J is TRBJ2-3 and V is TRBV27; no clear D. V was cut by 7 bases and J by 4 bases, with 12 bases left in between. The CDR3 covers 13 residues. Germline values: CDR1 MNHEY, CDR2 SMNVEV (reference sequence). The DNA for the CDR3 is TGTGCCAGCACCACCCCCCTAGCAGATACGCAGTATTTT. It encodes CASTTPLADTQYF.

The chain carries TRBV5-6 and TRBJ1-3; the D gene is possibly TRBD1 (5 bases). V was trimmed by 5 bases and J by 0 bases, leaving 12 bases between them. Germline V CDR1 and CDR2: SGHDT, YYEEEE. The CDR3 runs to 15 residues. CDR3 DNA: TGTGCCAGCAGTCCGGGACCAACCTCTGGAAACACCATATATTTT. As protein: CASSPGPTSGNTIYF.

The CDR3 bases are TGTGCCAGCAGCTTAGGGCTAGGGACTAACTATGGCTACACCTTC. This translates into CASSLGLGTNYGYTF. The chain links TRBV7-9 to TRBJ1-2; D is uncertain. The CDR3 totals 15 residues. From germline, CDR1 is SEHNR and CDR2 FQNEAQ (reference sequence). V was cut by 1 base and J by 0 bases, with 9 bases left in between.

CDR3 nucleotide sequence: TGTGCCAGCAGCTACGACATGGGGGGAGATACGCAGTATTTT. This encodes CASSYDMGGDTQYF. This rearrangement joins TRBV7-2 to TRBJ2-3, with D possibly TRBD2 on 6 matching bases. The CDR3 has 14 residues. Trimming cost V 4 bases and J 5 bases, with 13 bases left between them. Germline V gives CDR1 SGHTA, CDR2 FQGNSA.

This chain uses TRBV20-1 with TRBJ2-5; D not resolved. The V end lost 3 bases, the J end lost 2 bases, and 4 bases lay between the germline ends. The CDR3 runs 11 residues. The germline CDR1 and CDR2 sequences are DFQATT and SNEGSKA (reference sequence). CDR3 bases: TGCAGTGCTAGTACACAAGAGACCCAGTACTTC. It yields the protein CSASTQETQYF.

The chain is built from TRBV7-2 and TRBJ2-2, with 9 positions matching TRBD2. Germline CDR1 is SGHTA and CDR2 is FQGNSA. With 4 bases clipped from V and 5 bases from J, the junction kept 8 bases outside the gene matches. CDR3 length equals 16 residues. The CDR3 region has the DNA TGTGCCAGCAGCTCCTCTCCGGCGGGAGGGACCGGGGAGCTGTTTTTT. It translates to CASSSSPAGGTGELFF.

On this clone: One end of the junction is discordant with germline, which a read error may explain. The rearrangement links TRBV2 to TRBJ1-6; tentative D call: TRBD1 (5 bases). CDR3 length equals 15 residues. Germline CDR1 is SNHLY and CDR2 is FYNNEI. Written as DNA, the CDR3 is TGTGCCAGCAGAGAAGGACAAGCCTATAATTCACCCCTCCACTTT. Its protein is CASREGQAYNSPLHF.

This CDR3 reads CAWSEGTGANVLTF. Here the CDR3 DNA reads TGTGCCTGGAGTGAAGGGACTGGGGCCAACGTCCTGACTTTC. The chain has TRBV30 and TRBJ2-6; D unclear. The germline V gene encodes CDR1 GTSNPN and CDR2 SVGIG (reference sequence). V was pared by 1 base and J by 2 bases, with 6 bases between. This CDR3 contains 14 residues.

This chain connects TRBV5-1 to TRBJ1-1; TRBD1 matches 10 bases. The trim removed 4 bases at V and 7 bases at J, leaving 4 bases unmatched. Germline CDR1 is SGHRS and CDR2 is YFSETQ. This CDR3 is 13 amino acids long. As DNA, the CDR3 is TGCGCCAGCAGCGGGGACAGGGGACGTGAAGCTTTCTTT. Encoded protein: CASSGDRGREAFF.

The chain carries TRBV30 and TRBJ1-5; D remains unclear. Germline V gives CDR1 GTSNPN, CDR2 SVGIG (reference sequence). The CDR3 totals 13 residues. V lost 0 bases and J 9 bases, leaving 12 bases between the germline ends. CDR3 sequence: CAWSVPPSPPQHF. In DNA, the CDR3 is TGTGCCTGGAGTGTACCGCCTTCCCCGCCCCAGCATTTT.

CDR3 nucleotides: TGTGCCAGCGGGGGTCGGGAGAACGAGCAGTACTTC. Its translation is CASGGRENEQYF. The chain couples TRBV6-1 to TRBJ2-7; D may be TRBD2 (6 bases). The CDR3 runs to 12 residues. The V end lost 8 bases, the J end lost 5 bases, and 13 bases lay between the germline ends. Germline CDR1 and CDR2: MNHNS and SASEGT.

The gene calls are TRBV7-2 and TRBJ2-3, with TRBD2 matching over 7 bases. The length of the CDR3 is 13 residues. The germline V gene has CDR1 SGHTA and CDR2 FQGNSA. The V gene end was trimmed by 8 bases and the J gene end by 3 bases; junction bases not matched to a gene: 5. Written as DNA, the CDR3 is TGTGCCAGCGCCCCCGGGGGGACAGATACGCAGTATTTT. It specifies CASAPGGTDTQYF.

This clone was seen only a few times. DNA for the CDR3: TGTGCCAGCAGCTTAGTACTAGCGGGACCCAACGAGCAGTACTTC. It yields the protein CASSLVLAGPNEQYF. The chain carries TRBV7-8 and TRBJ2-7; the match to TRBD2 covers 10 bases. CDR1 and CDR2 from the germline V gene are SGHVS and FQNEAQ. The J segment lost 5 bases and the V segment lost 1 base, leaving 5 bases of the junction unmatched. CDR3 size: 15 residues.

The gene calls are TRBV5-1 and TRBJ2-7; 9 nucleotides agree with TRBD1. CDR3 length: 14 residues. CDR1 and CDR2 (germline): SGHRS, YFSETQ. With V trimmed by 0 bases and J by 3 bases, 1 base remained unmatched. The CDR3 here is CASSLAGQGYEQYF. The CDR3 DNA reads TGCGCCAGCAGCTTGGCGGGACAGGGCTACGAGCAGTACTTC. Variable domain in full (rest from reference TRBV5-1 and TRBJ2-7): KAGVTQTPRYLIKTRGQQVTLSCSPISGHRSVSWYQQTPGQGLQFLFEYFSETQRNKGNFPGRFSGRQFSNSRSEMNVSTLELGDSALYLCASSLAGQGYEQYFGPGTRLTVT.

This clone was picked up one time. The J gene is TRBJ2-3, the V gene TRBV2, with no clear D. Germline values: CDR1 SNHLY, CDR2 FYNNEI. Trimming stripped 3 bases from V and 0 bases from J, with 7 bases between. The CDR3 has 14 amino acids. CDR3 sequence: CASSDSASTDTQYF. The CDR3 region has the DNA TGTGCCAGCAGTGACAGTGCTAGCACAGATACGCAGTATTTT.

This chain connects TRBV28 to TRBJ1-5; 12 positions match TRBD1. CDR3 length equals 16 residues. After removal of 3 bases from V and 3 bases from J, the junction contained 3 bases not matched to a gene. CDR1 and CDR2 (germline): MDHEN, SYDVKM. The CDR3 loop is CASSFRDRGLNQPQHF. CDR3 nucleotide sequence: TGTGCCAGCAGTTTCCGGGACAGGGGGCTCAATCAGCCCCAGCATTTT. Full variable domain (remainder filled in from reference TRBV28 and TRBJ1-5): DVKVTQSSRYLVKRTGEKVFLECVQDMDHENMFWYRQDPGLGLRLIYFSYDVKMKEKGDIPEGYSVSREKKERFSLILESASTNQTSMYLCASSFRDRGLNQPQHFGDGTRLSIL.

The chain has TRBV18 and TRBJ2-2, with D possibly matching TRBD2 (5 bases). The CDR3 sequence is 13 residues long. With 3 bases removed from V and 3 bases from J, the gap between germline ends came to 5 bases. Germline CDR1 KGHSH, CDR2 LQKENI. DNA for the CDR3: TGTGCCAGCTCACCGCGGGACACCGGGGAGCTGTTTTTT. Translation: CASSPRDTGELFF.

This chain links TRBV3-1 (or the pseudogene TRBV3-2) with TRBJ1-5; TRBD1 is a possible D gene (5 bases). This CDR3 is 13 amino acids long. Trimming took off 3 bases at V and 4 bases at J, with 7 bases between the two ends. Germline V lookup: CDR1 LGHDT, CDR2 YNNKEL (reference sequence). The CDR3 spells CASSQEGNQPQHF. The CDR3 DNA reads as TGTGCCAGCAGCCAGGAGGGGAATCAGCCCCAGCATTTT.

This rearrangement joins TRBV6-6 to TRBJ1-1; no reliable D call. V was trimmed by 5 bases and J by 4 bases, leaving 5 bases between them. Germline CDR1 and CDR2: MNHNY and SVGAGI (reference sequence). This CDR3 comprises 11 residues. The CDR3 DNA is TGTGCCAGCAGTCTTACCACTGAAGCTTTCTTT. Amino acid sequence: CASSLTTEAFF.

V is TRBV21-1 and J is TRBJ1-4; the table names TRBD1, a call not compared with the DNA. TRBV21-1 is annotated as a pseudogene. This CDR3 is built from 17 residues. The CDR3 region has the DNA TGTGCCAGCAGGGCTTTACAGCCAACGCACCCTAATGAAAAACTGTTTTTT. Translating gives CASRALQPTHPNEKLFF.

The chain joins TRBV6-5 to TRBJ1-2, with 7 nucleotides matching TRBD1. The CDR3 is 14 amino acids. J gave up 3 bases and V 3 bases, and 4 bases lay outside the gene matches. Germline V gene sequence: CDR1 MNHEY, CDR2 SVGAGI. The CDR3 reads CASSYSGTDYGYTF. CDR3 DNA: TGTGCCAGCAGTTATTCCGGGACAGACTATGGCTACACCTTC.

The chain employs TRBV12-3 or TRBV12-4 and TRBJ1-2; a possible D gene is TRBD1 (5 bases). Trimming took off 3 bases at V and 7 bases at J, with 12 bases between the two ends. There are 13 residues in the CDR3. DNA of the CDR3: TGTGCCAGCAGTTTCGGAGGGACTGGTGGCTACACCTTC. It translates to CASSFGGTGGYTF.